These 5 T cell receptor beta chains were all obtained from the same sample, sequenced in a study of blood T cell repertoires in COVID-19. Only in-frame clones appear in the TCRdb table, and some are missing; sequencing was by immunoSEQ multiplex PCR. This table has a few hundred thousand clones, approximately 92% appearing once. What was sequenced was PBMCs or T cells enriched from blood (not recorded which). All receptors derive from a young man who had recovered from COVID-19.

This chain uses TRBV18 with TRBJ2-7; D gene unclear. V gave up 8 bases and J gave up 2 bases, with 13 bases separating them. This CDR3 contains 13 residues. CDR1 and CDR2 from the germline V gene are KGHSH and LQKENI. The CDR3 sequence is CASTSDFAYEQYF. In DNA, the CDR3 is TGTGCCAGCACGTCTGACTTTGCCTACGAGCAGTACTTC.

The V call is TRBV27, the J call TRBJ2-7; D gene ambiguous. Germline CDR1 reads MNHEY; CDR2 reads SMNVEV (reference sequence). This CDR3 has 14 amino acids. The V end lost 2 bases, the J end lost 0 bases, and 8 bases lay between the germline ends. In DNA, the CDR3 is TGTGCCAGCAGTTTAGCGGTTCCCTCCTACGAGCAGTACTTC. The encoded protein is CASSLAVPSYEQYF.

V is TRBV19 and J is TRBJ2-1, with 7 bases fitting TRBD2. J gave up 3 bases and V 3 bases, and 5 bases lay outside the gene matches. The V gene's germline CDR1 is LNHDA and CDR2 SQIVND (reference sequence). The CDR3 is made up of 15 amino acids. CDR3 sequence: CASSMGGRDYNEQFF. CDR3 nucleotide sequence: TGTGCCAGTAGTATGGGAGGGCGGGACTACAATGAGCAGTTCTTC.

The chain carries TRBV4-1 and TRBJ1-6, with unresolved D. The CDR3 length is 14 residues. In germline, CDR1 is MGHRA, CDR2 YSYEKL. Deletions cut 3 bases from V and 0 bases from J, with 3 bases between. The CDR3 is CASSHGSYNSPLHF. In nucleotides, the CDR3 is TGCGCCAGCAGCCACGGCTCCTATAATTCACCCCTCCACTTT.

The sample holds a few counts of this clone. The junction departs from germline at one end; a sequencing error may be responsible. The chain combines TRBV7-2 with TRBJ2-1; 14 nucleotides line up with TRBD2. This CDR3 spans 16 amino acids. CDR1 SGHTA and CDR2 FQGNSA come from the germline V gene. CDR3 DNA: TGTGCCAGCAGCCCTCGACTAGCGGGAGGGTACAGTGAGCAGTTCTTC. Translation: CASSPRLAGGYSEQFF.